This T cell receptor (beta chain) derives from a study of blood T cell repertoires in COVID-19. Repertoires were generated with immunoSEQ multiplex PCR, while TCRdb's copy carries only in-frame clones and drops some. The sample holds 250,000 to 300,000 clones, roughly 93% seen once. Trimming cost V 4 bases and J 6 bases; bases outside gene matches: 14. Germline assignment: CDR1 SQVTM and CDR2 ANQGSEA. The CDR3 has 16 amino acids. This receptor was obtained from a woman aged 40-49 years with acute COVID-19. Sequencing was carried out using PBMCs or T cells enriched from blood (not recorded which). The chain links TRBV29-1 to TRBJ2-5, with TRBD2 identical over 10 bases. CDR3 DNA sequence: TGCAGCGTTGGGCCCGCTAGCGGGGGAGTCGCGAAGACCCAGTACTTC. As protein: CSVGPASGGVAKTQYF.